The 12 T cell receptor beta chains below come from one sample, sequenced in a study of blood T cell repertoires in COVID-19 (dated by TCRdb to the early 2020s). Library construction relied on the immunoSEQ multiplex PCR assay. TCRdb took over this immuneACCESS table, retaining in-frame rearrangements with V and J assigned. Such tables are incomplete; in checked studies, under half of the missing clones stem from an unresolved V gene, and the remainder is unexplained. The sample table shows roughly 180,000 clones, and 70% to 90% are seen once. The ten largest clones capture approximately 4% of the sample. Sequencing used PBMCs or T cells enriched from blood (not recorded which). Receptors were obtained from a woman aged 50 to 60 who had recovered from COVID-19.

This clone occurred once. The chain has TRBV19 and TRBJ1-5; TRBD1 aligns across 11 bases. The CDR3 length is 16 residues. Looked up from germline, CDR1 is LNHDA and CDR2 is SQIVND (reference sequence). Trimming took 11 bases from V and 4 from J; bases not matched to a gene: 13. CDR3 in DNA: TGTGCCGGTCCCGGGACAGGGGGTTCCGGGAATCAGCCCCAGCATTTT. Its protein is CAGPGTGGSGNQPQHF.

This chain joins TRBV28 and TRBJ1-2; 10 bases match TRBD1. Trimming removed 5 bases from V and 4 bases from J; junction bases left unmatched: 7. The CDR3 has 15 amino acids. Germline CDR1 and CDR2: MDHEN and SYDVKM. Written as DNA, the CDR3 is TGTGCCAGCAGTAGACAGGGGGCGGTCGGCTATGGCTACACCTTC. Amino acids: CASSRQGAVGYGYTF.

CDR3 sequence reads: CASSMASGRAGEQFF. CDR3 nucleotide sequence: TGCGCCAGCAGTATGGCTAGCGGGAGGGCTGGTGAGCAGTTCTTC. This rearrangement joins TRBV10-1 to TRBJ2-1; 12 bases fit TRBD2. CDR3 length: 15 amino acids. Per germline, CDR1 WNHNN and CDR2 SYGVQD (reference sequence). Germline trimming cut 5 bases from V and 9 bases from J; bases unmatched to any gene: 8.

The J gene is TRBJ1-1, the V gene TRBV20-1; D is unresolved. Germline values: CDR1 DFQATT, CDR2 SNEGSKA (reference sequence). The V gene lost 6 bases and the J gene lost 1 base, with 3 bases spanning the gap. This CDR3 is built from 10 residues. The CDR3 nucleotides read TGCAGTGCCCAGAACACTGAAGCTTTCTTT. Its translation: CSAQNTEAFF.

CDR3 DNA: TGCGCCAGCAGCCTCGGGACTAGCGTCGGCAATGAGCAGTTCTTC. Translating it yields CASSLGTSVGNEQFF. The genes are TRBV5-1 and TRBJ2-1, with 10 nucleotides matching TRBD2. The germline V gene encodes CDR1 SGHRS and CDR2 YFSETQ. The CDR3 loop spans 15 amino acids. The V gene end was trimmed by 4 bases and the J gene end by 6 bases; junction bases not matched to a gene: 7.

CDR3 coding DNA: TGTGCCAGCAGCCGAGGAGGGCGGAGGGATGGCTACACCTTC. It encodes CASSRGGRRDGYTF. The chain uses TRBV7-8 and TRBJ1-2; no definite D call. Germline V gene data show CDR1 as SGHVS and CDR2 as FQNEAQ. The CDR3 is made up of 14 amino acids. V lost 5 bases to trimming and J lost 6 bases, with 16 bases between them.

This chain uses TRBV7-2 with TRBJ1-5, with a tentative D call TRBD1 (6 bases). Germline assignment: CDR1 SGHTA and CDR2 FQGNSA. The CDR3 length is 15 residues. The V end lost 3 bases, the J end lost 2 bases, and 11 bases lay between the germline ends. CDR3 DNA: TGTGCCAGCAGCTTTACCCCAGGGGGCAATCAGCCCCAGCATTTT. It translates to CASSFTPGGNQPQHF.

CDR3 amino acids: CAISVSGQGINEQFF. CDR3 nucleotide sequence: TGTGCCATCAGTGTCTCGGGACAGGGTATCAATGAGCAGTTCTTC. The rearrangement uses TRBV10-3 and TRBJ2-1; 9 bases line up with TRBD1. Germline V gene lookup returns CDR1 ENHRY and CDR2 SYGVKD. There are 15 residues in the CDR3. Trimming removed 4 bases from V and 6 bases from J; junction bases left unmatched: 7.

The V and J genes are TRBV19 and TRBJ1-3, with 9 bases that match TRBD1. Germline assignment: CDR1 LNHDA and CDR2 SQIVND (reference sequence). The CDR3 consists of 14 residues. The V gene end was trimmed by 6 bases and the J gene end by 4 bases; junction bases not matched to a gene: 4. The CDR3 bases are TGTGCCAGTAGCCGGACAGGGGCAGGAAACACCATATATTTT. It translates to CASSRTGAGNTIYF.

This clone turned up a few times. The chain employs TRBV6-4 and TRBJ1-2, with a tentative D call TRBD1 (5 bases). The V end lost 4 bases, the J end lost 4 bases, and 22 bases lay between the germline ends. CDR3 length: 17 amino acids. Germline CDR1 MRHNA, CDR2 SNTAGT. Written as DNA, the CDR3 is TGTGCCAGCAGTGGGGAGATCCAAGGGGAGCGGGCCTATGGCTACACCTTC. Amino acids: CASSGEIQGERAYGYTF.

This clone occurred once. This chain joins TRBV4-1 and TRBJ2-1, with 9 bases aligning to TRBD2. V lost 4 bases to trimming and J lost 0 bases; unmatched junction nucleotides: 13. Germline values: CDR1 MGHRA, CDR2 YSYEKL. The CDR3 is 19 residues long. For the CDR3, the DNA is TGCGCCAGCAGCCTTTGGCCGGAGGGTAGCGGGAGCTCCTACAATGAGCAGTTCTTC. It encodes CASSLWPEGSGSSYNEQFF.

This clone was recorded a few times. V is TRBV27 and J is TRBJ2-1; 9 nucleotides agree with TRBD1. This CDR3 is 14 amino acids long. V shed 7 bases, J shed 5 bases, and the junction held 6 bases outside the gene matches. The germline CDR1 and CDR2 sequences are MNHEY and SMNVEV (reference sequence). CDR3 sequence: CASKDRGFNNEQFF. CDR3 DNA: TGTGCCAGCAAGGACAGGGGATTCAACAATGAGCAGTTCTTC.